Each of the 3 T cell receptor beta chains below was sequenced from the same sample in a study of cytomegalovirus exposure and HLA in healthy donors. A multiplex PCR was run with 60 Vbeta primers and 13 Jbeta primers. Here immunoSEQ multiplex PCR was the method, and the copy in TCRdb shows in-frame clones only, minus some. The sample has approximately 100,000 clones, 74% seen once; the top ten hold about 2%. Sequencing was carried out using PBMCs. These receptor sequences come from a human donor in good health.

The chain uses TRBV9 and TRBJ1-4; D unresolved. Germline CDR1 SGDLS, CDR2 YYNGEE. V lost 0 bases, J lost 7 bases, and 10 bases lay in between. This CDR3 comprises 14 residues. The CDR3 loop reads CASSVEAGGEKLFF. CDR3 DNA: TGTGCCAGCAGCGTAGAGGCAGGTGGTGAAAAACTGTTTTTT.

The gene calls are TRBV6-5 and TRBJ1-6; maybe TRBD1 (5 bases). V was trimmed by 6 bases and J by 9 bases, leaving 18 bases between them. Germline CDR1 is MNHEY and CDR2 is SVGAGI. The CDR3 length is 15 residues. CDR3: CASRAGALAGSPLHF. CDR3 in DNA: TGTGCCAGCAGGGCCGGGGCGCTAGCGGGTTCACCCCTCCACTTT.

J is TRBJ2-3 and V is TRBV4-1; D is unresolved. This CDR3 contains 14 residues. Germline loops: CDR1 MGHRA, CDR2 YSYEKL. V lost 6 bases, J lost 4 bases, and 14 bases lay in between. Written as DNA, the CDR3 is TGCGCCAGCAGTAAAACATCTCACGCAGATACGCAGTATTTT. It specifies CASSKTSHADTQYF.